One sample yielded the 5 T cell receptor beta chains listed below, sequenced in a study of OX40 agonist ivuxolimab in advanced cancers. Libraries were prepared by immunoSEQ multiplex PCR; TCRdb keeps only in-frame clonotypes and omits some of them. Seen here are some 80,000 clones, 85% observed once, and the top ten hold around 0.7%. The sequencing here drew on CD4+ or CD8+ T cells sorted from blood, taken in a trial of the OX40 agonist ivuxolimab. The source is an adult with an advanced solid tumor such as melanoma, head and neck, liver or kidney cancer.

The rearrangement uses TRBV6-1 and TRBJ2-4; TRBD2 matches 7 bases. V lost 3 bases to trimming and J lost 0 bases; unmatched junction nucleotides: 8. This CDR3 has 17 amino acids. Germline assignment: CDR1 MNHNS and CDR2 SASEGT. The CDR3 DNA reads TGTGCCAGCAGTGATTGGGAGGGGAATTTAGCCAAAAACATTCAGTACTTC. This sequence encodes CASSDWEGNLAKNIQYF.

This chain uses TRBV19 with TRBJ2-2, with 10 bases fitting TRBD2. Unmatched junction bases numbered 2, after V lost 7 bases and J lost 0 bases. CDR3 size: 15 residues. Germline lookup yields CDR1 LNHDA and CDR2 SQIVND (reference sequence). The CDR3 DNA reads TGTGCCAGTAACGGACTAGCGGCGAACACCGGGGAGCTGTTTTTT. It specifies CASNGLAANTGELFF.

The V call is TRBV29-1, the J call TRBJ2-1; 7 bases align to TRBD2. Per the germline V gene, CDR1 is SQVTM and CDR2 is ANQGSEA. Trimming cost V 7 bases and J 4 bases; bases outside gene matches: 13. CDR3 length equals 15 residues. This CDR3 reads CSASRTGGIYNEQFF. In DNA form, the CDR3 reads TGCAGCGCATCCCGGACCGGGGGGATTTACAATGAGCAGTTCTTC.

In DNA, the CDR3 is TGTGCCAGCAGTGAAGCGCTTCCGGGGTGGGTGAACACCGGGGAGCTGTTTTTT. Its translation: CASSEALPGWVNTGELFF. The chain recombines TRBV6-1 with TRBJ2-2; the D gene is possibly TRBD2 (5 bases). Germline V gene data show CDR1 as MNHNS and CDR2 as SASEGT. The CDR3 is 18 residues long. V shed 0 bases and J shed 1 base, with 15 bases lying between them.

This clone has a single count. J is TRBJ1-5 and V is TRBV7-2; weak D call: TRBD1 (5 bases). The germline CDR1 and CDR2 sequences are SGHTA and FQGNSA. Between the trimmed V and J ends, which lost 9 bases and 2 bases, there was a span of 14 bases. The CDR3 contains 14 residues. CDR3 sequence: CASDSQGGNQPQHF. The CDR3 DNA is TGTGCCAGTGATAGCCAGGGAGGCAATCAGCCCCAGCATTTT. Variable domain in full (rest from reference TRBV7-2 and TRBJ1-5): GAGVSQSPSNKVTEKGKDVELRCDPISGHTALYWYRQSLGQGLEFLIYFQGNSAPDKSGLPSDRFSAERTGGSVSTLTIQRTQQEDSAVYLCASDSQGGNQPQHFGDGTRLSIL.